The 32 T cell receptor beta chains in this list originate from one sample, sequenced in a study of T cell responses to AZD1222 COVID-19 vaccine. Sequenced by immunoSEQ multiplex PCR; TCRdb stores in-frame clones only, minus some. In the table there are about 120,000 clones, 75% to 85% of which are singletons. This sample comprised peripheral blood, obtained 28 days after the second AZD1222 dose. Source of these receptors: an adult who received the AZD1222 COVID-19 vaccine.

The chain is built from TRBV6-5 and TRBJ1-2; perhaps TRBD1 as D (6 bases). V was shortened by 2 bases and J by 8 bases, with 12 bases between the two germline ends. This CDR3 comprises 13 residues. Germline CDR1 reads MNHEY; CDR2 reads SVGAGI. The CDR3 DNA follows: TGTGCCAGCAGTTACACAGGGCGGGAGGGCTACACCTTC. Amino acid sequence: CASSYTGREGYTF.

The chain is built from TRBV29-1 and TRBJ2-1; D call uncertain. Germline V gives CDR1 SQVTM, CDR2 ANQGSEA. There are 13 residues in the CDR3. Trimming took 7 bases from V and 6 from J, leaving 16 bases between them. In DNA, the CDR3 is TGCAGCGGTCTGAGGCAGGCGAGCAATGAGCAGTTCTTC. Translated: CSGLRQASNEQFF.

The chain joins TRBV10-2 to TRBJ1-2, with D perhaps TRBD1 (5 bases). V dropped 4 bases and J dropped 2 bases, with 14 bases sitting between them. Germline V CDR1 and CDR2: WSHSY, SAAADI. This CDR3 comprises 15 residues. This chain's CDR3 is CASSGAGPKNYGYTF. The CDR3 bases are TGCGCCAGCAGTGGGGCGGGACCCAAGAACTATGGCTACACCTTC.

The V call is TRBV19, the J call TRBJ2-3, with a possible D match to TRBD2 (6 bases). The CDR3 extends over 13 amino acids. Trimming took 10 bases from V and 0 from J, leaving 11 bases between them. Looked up from germline, CDR1 is LNHDA and CDR2 is SQIVND (reference sequence). The CDR3 sequence: CATAGSSTDTQYF. The DNA for the CDR3 is TGTGCCACCGCGGGGTCTAGCACAGATACGCAGTATTTT.

This clone was recorded a few times. This chain joins TRBV2 and TRBJ2-2, with 8 positions matching TRBD2. The CDR3 sequence is 18 residues long. V dropped 3 bases and J dropped 4; count of bases not matched to a gene: 13. Germline-derived CDR1 and CDR2 are SNHLY and FYNNEI. This chain's CDR3 is CASSDPRWGGGTTGELFF. Here the CDR3 DNA reads TGTGCCAGCAGTGACCCCCGTTGGGGCGGGGGGACCACCGGGGAGCTGTTTTTT. Complete variable domain (other parts from reference TRBV2 and TRBJ2-2): EPEVTQTPSHQVTQMGQEVILRCVPISNHLYFYWYRQILGQKVEFLVSFYNNEISEKSEIFDDQFSVERPDGSNFTLKIRSTKLEDSAMYFCASSDPRWGGGTTGELFFGEGSRLTVL.

The chain carries TRBV27 and TRBJ1-6; D ambiguous. The CDR3 length is 14 residues. Between the trimmed V and J ends, which lost 2 bases and 8 bases, there was a span of 10 bases. Germline V CDR1 and CDR2: MNHEY, SMNVEV (reference sequence). The CDR3 DNA sequence: TGTGCCAGCAGTTTACTAGCGGTGGATTCACCCCTCCACTTT. Its protein product is CASSLLAVDSPLHF.

This rearrangement joins TRBV2 to TRBJ2-7; D unclear. CDR1 SNHLY and CDR2 FYNNEI come from the germline V gene. Trimming took 11 bases from V and 1 from J, leaving 9 bases between them. The CDR3 is 11 residues long. DNA of the CDR3: TGTGCCCAAGGCGGTTCCTACGAGCAGTACTTC. Protein product: CAQGGSYEQYF.

J is TRBJ2-6 and V is TRBV15, with D perhaps matching TRBD1 (5 bases). The CDR3 spans 16 residues. Germline V gene data show CDR1 as LNHNV and CDR2 as YYDKDF (reference sequence). The germline V and J ends were trimmed by 3 bases and 1 base, with 10 bases remaining between them. CDR3 nucleotide sequence: TGTGCCACCAGCAGTGCTAGGGGATCTGGGGCCAACGTCCTGACTTTC. Its translation is CATSSARGSGANVLTF. The full variable domain, with the rest looked up from reference TRBV15 and TRBJ2-6, is DAMVIQNPRYQVTQFGKPVTLSCSQTLNHNVMYWYQQKSSQAPKLLFHYYDKDFNNEADTPDNFQSRRPNTSFCFLDIRSPGLGDTAMYLCATSSARGSGANVLTFGAGSRLTVL.

The V gene is TRBV5-1, the J gene TRBJ2-7, with D possibly matching TRBD2 (5 bases). This CDR3 has 14 residues. V was cut by 2 bases and J by 5 bases, with 14 bases left in between. Germline V lookup: CDR1 SGHRS, CDR2 YFSETQ. The CDR3 reads CASSFVDSRDEQYF. The CDR3 DNA sequence: TGCGCCAGCAGCTTCGTGGACTCGAGGGACGAGCAGTACTTC.

The chain employs TRBV5-1 and TRBJ1-5; D is ambiguous. The CDR3 sequence is 15 residues long. The V end lost 2 bases, the J end lost 3 bases, and 12 bases lay between the germline ends. CDR1 is SGHRS and CDR2 is YFSETQ in the germline V gene. The CDR3 DNA reads as TGCGCCAGCAGCTTAGGTGGGAGTATCAATCAGCCCCAGCATTTT. This codes for CASSLGGSINQPQHF.

The chain has TRBV5-1 and TRBJ2-3, with a possible D match to TRBD2 (7 bases). V lost 7 bases, J lost 0 bases, and 12 bases lay in between. This CDR3 spans 14 amino acids. CDR1 and CDR2 (germline): SGHRS, YFSETQ. The CDR3 bases are TGCGCCAGCGGGGGGGACACGAGCACAGATACGCAGTATTTT. Its translation: CASGGDTSTDTQYF.

The chain links TRBV14 to TRBJ2-7, with D perhaps matching TRBD1 (6 bases). CDR3 length: 14 residues. Germline lookup yields CDR1 SGHDN and CDR2 FVKESK. V lost 6 bases and J 5 bases, leaving 17 bases between the germline ends. CDR3 in DNA: TGTGCCAGCAGAGAGGGGACACGTACAAACGAGCAGTACTTC. Its protein product is CASREGTRTNEQYF.

J is TRBJ2-7 and V is TRBV2, with D possibly called TRBD1 or TRBD2 (6 bases each). CDR3 length: 12 amino acids. The V end lost 6 bases, the J end lost 2 bases, and 8 bases lay between the germline ends. In germline, CDR1 is SNHLY, CDR2 FYNNEI. The CDR3 is CASRRDTYEQYF. CDR3 in DNA: TGTGCCAGCAGGCGGGACACCTACGAGCAGTACTTC.

The chain uses TRBV11-3 and TRBJ2-7; TRBD1 agrees at 7 bases. V lost 5 bases, J lost 5 bases, and 6 bases stayed unmatched. The CDR3 consists of 13 residues. Per germline, CDR1 SGHNT and CDR2 YENEEA. CDR3 coding DNA: TGTGCCAGCAGCCCCGACAGGGACGACGAGCAGTACTTC. Protein product: CASSPDRDDEQYF.

Concerning this clone: This specimen includes other DNA sequences encoding the same CDR3. The chain joins TRBV25-1 to TRBJ1-1; D is unclear. V was pared by 2 bases and J by 3 bases, with 7 bases between. Looked up from germline, CDR1 is MGHDK and CDR2 is SYGVNS. The CDR3 is 13 residues long. The chain's CDR3 is CASSERRDTEAFF. The DNA of the CDR3 is TGTGCCAGCAGTGAAAGGAGAGACACTGAAGCTTTCTTT.

The chain recombines TRBV2 with TRBJ2-7; 15 bases are a match to TRBD2. CDR3 length: 15 amino acids. Trimming at V came to 5 bases and at J to 4 bases, leaving 3 bases not matched to a gene. Germline V gene lookup returns CDR1 SNHLY and CDR2 FYNNEI. CDR3 sequence (DNA): TGTGCCAGCAGTTCAGGACTAGCGGGGGGGTACGAGCAGTACTTC. It translates to CASSSGLAGGYEQYF.

J is TRBJ2-7 and V is TRBV12-3 or TRBV12-4; D not resolved. The CDR3 covers 13 residues. Trimming removed 6 bases from V and 2 bases from J, with 11 bases in between. The CDR3 sequence is CASSRLLTYEQYF. CDR3 nucleotide sequence: TGTGCCAGCAGCCGACTGCTTACCTACGAGCAGTACTTC.

The genes are TRBV7-2 and TRBJ2-2; D is unclear. CDR1 is SGHTA, CDR2 FQGNSA, per germline. V was cut by 2 bases and J by 7 bases, with 8 bases left in between. This CDR3 contains 13 residues. This CDR3 is CASSLLNGGELFF. CDR3 DNA sequence: TGTGCCAGCAGCTTATTAAACGGCGGGGAGCTGTTTTTT.

This chain connects TRBV7-2 to TRBJ2-2; tentatively, D is TRBD1 (5 bases). V dropped 2 bases and J dropped 1 base, with 8 bases sitting between them. CDR3 length: 15 amino acids. Germline CDR1 reads SGHTA; CDR2 reads FQGNSA. The CDR3 loop reads CASSLQGLNTGELFF. CDR3 nucleotide sequence: TGTGCCAGCAGCTTACAGGGCTTGAACACCGGGGAGCTGTTTTTT.

This clone came up a few times. This sequence joins TRBV5-1 and TRBJ2-7; 14 nucleotides agree with TRBD2. The CDR3 length is 15 residues. After removal of 4 bases from V and 4 bases from J, the junction contained 4 bases not matched to a gene. Per germline, CDR1 SGHRS and CDR2 YFSETQ. This CDR3 reads CASSAGTSGGYEQYF. In nucleotides, the CDR3 is TGCGCCAGCAGCGCGGGGACTAGCGGGGGTTACGAGCAGTACTTC.

This clone has only a few counts. The V gene is TRBV7-9, the J gene TRBJ1-6; D not resolved. The V end was cut by 4 bases, the J end by 9 bases, with 16 bases between. Germline CDR1 is SEHNR and CDR2 is FQNEAQ (reference sequence). CDR3 size: 15 residues. Here the CDR3 reads CASSWKSSGVSPLHF. CDR3 sequence (DNA): TGTGCCAGCAGCTGGAAATCAAGCGGGGTTTCACCCCTCCACTTT.

The CDR3 region has the DNA TGTGCCAGCAGCCCGAGGACTAGCGGGACCAATGAGCAGTTCTTC. Residues: CASSPRTSGTNEQFF. The chain combines TRBV7-2 with TRBJ2-1; 12 positions match TRBD2. The CDR3 extends over 15 amino acids. Germline V gene data show CDR1 as SGHTA and CDR2 as FQGNSA. Losses at the gene ends were 5 bases for V and 6 bases for J; bases not matched to a gene: 5.

This rearrangement joins TRBV10-3 to TRBJ1-5; D unresolved. This CDR3 has 16 amino acids. V lost 3 bases, J lost 3 bases, and 15 bases lay in between. Looked up from germline, CDR1 is ENHRY and CDR2 is SYGVKD. CDR3 nucleotides: TGTGCCATCAGTGAAGGTTGGGCGAACGACAATCAGCCCCAGCATTTT. Protein: CAISEGWANDNQPQHF.

The genes are TRBV28 and TRBJ1-5; 9 bases line up with TRBD1. Losses at the gene ends were 6 bases for V and 4 bases for J; bases not matched to a gene: 7. The CDR3 totals 15 residues. Per the germline V gene, CDR1 is MDHEN and CDR2 is SYDVKM. The DNA for the CDR3 is TGTGCCAGCAGCCCCCCCGGGACAGGGAATCAGCCCCAGCATTTT. It encodes CASSPPGTGNQPQHF.

This clone turned up a few times. The rearrangement uses TRBV5-1 and TRBJ1-2, with 7 bases identical to TRBD1. Per germline, CDR1 SGHRS and CDR2 YFSETQ. Unmatched junction bases numbered 14, after V lost 4 bases and J lost 8 bases. The length of the CDR3 is 15 residues. CDR3 protein: CASSLLKTGLGGYTF. The CDR3 bases are TGCGCCAGCAGCCTACTCAAGACAGGGTTAGGCGGCTACACCTTC.

The chain is built from TRBV6-5 and TRBJ2-7; the match to TRBD1 covers 7 bases. The J segment lost 3 bases and the V segment lost 2 bases, leaving 7 bases of the junction unmatched. The CDR3 is 15 amino acids. Germline-derived CDR1 and CDR2 are MNHEY and SVGAGI. CDR3 sequence reads: CASSYRDRGLYEQYF. The CDR3 region has the DNA TGTGCCAGCAGTTACCGGGACAGAGGGCTCTACGAGCAGTACTTC.

This clone was observed a few times. The chain is built from TRBV5-1 and TRBJ2-2; 8 bases are shared with TRBD1. With 5 bases clipped from V and 7 bases from J, the junction kept 10 bases outside the gene matches. CDR3 length: 15 amino acids. The germline V gene has CDR1 SGHRS and CDR2 YFSETQ. For the CDR3, the DNA is TGCGCCAGCAGTTCCGACAGGGGCGGTGGCGGGGAGCTGTTTTTT. It yields the protein CASSSDRGGGGELFF.

The chain has TRBV6-2 or TRBV6-3 and TRBJ1-4, with no clear D. Germline assignment: CDR1 MNHEY and CDR2 SVGEGT. This CDR3 region has 16 residues. The ends were cut back, 4 bases at V and 3 bases at J, with 15 bases in the middle. In DNA, the CDR3 is TGTGCCAGCAGTTTTAACACCGTTCCGCCTAATGAAAAACTGTTTTTT. It is translated as CASSFNTVPPNEKLFF.

This chain uses TRBV5-1 with TRBJ1-1; D may be TRBD1 (6 bases). CDR3 length equals 14 residues. Germline CDR1 and CDR2: SGHRS and YFSETQ. Trimming shortened V by 2 bases and J by 6 bases, and 14 bases separated the two germline ends. The CDR3 sequence: CASSFGRQGSEAFF. CDR3 nucleotide sequence: TGCGCCAGCAGCTTTGGGCGGCAGGGGTCTGAAGCTTTCTTT.

This clone came up a few times. The chain combines TRBV28 with TRBJ2-7; 11 bases line up with TRBD2. Germline CDR1 is MDHEN and CDR2 is SYDVKM. V shed 8 bases, J shed 4 bases, and the junction held 4 bases outside the gene matches. This CDR3 spans 13 amino acids. Here the CDR3 reads CASLAGGFYEQYF. CDR3 DNA sequence: TGTGCCAGCCTAGCGGGGGGCTTTTACGAGCAGTACTTC.

The DNA of the CDR3 is TGTGCCAGTAGTATATCCCAACCCGGGTCGAGCAATCAGCCCCAGCATTTT. Amino acids: CASSISQPGSSNQPQHF. J is TRBJ1-5 and V is TRBV19; D not resolved. Germline lookup yields CDR1 LNHDA and CDR2 SQIVND (reference sequence). Trimming removed 2 bases from V and 1 base from J, with 15 bases in between. This CDR3 has 17 amino acids.

The chain joins TRBV19 to TRBJ1-6; the D is unclear. CDR1 is LNHDA and CDR2 is SQIVND in the germline V gene (reference sequence). Trimming shortened V by 1 base and J by 7 bases, and 11 bases separated the two germline ends. The CDR3 is made up of 15 amino acids. The CDR3 DNA is TGTGCCAGTAGTATAGCTCGGGAGAGGAATTCACCCCTCCACTTT. Protein sequence: CASSIARERNSPLHF.